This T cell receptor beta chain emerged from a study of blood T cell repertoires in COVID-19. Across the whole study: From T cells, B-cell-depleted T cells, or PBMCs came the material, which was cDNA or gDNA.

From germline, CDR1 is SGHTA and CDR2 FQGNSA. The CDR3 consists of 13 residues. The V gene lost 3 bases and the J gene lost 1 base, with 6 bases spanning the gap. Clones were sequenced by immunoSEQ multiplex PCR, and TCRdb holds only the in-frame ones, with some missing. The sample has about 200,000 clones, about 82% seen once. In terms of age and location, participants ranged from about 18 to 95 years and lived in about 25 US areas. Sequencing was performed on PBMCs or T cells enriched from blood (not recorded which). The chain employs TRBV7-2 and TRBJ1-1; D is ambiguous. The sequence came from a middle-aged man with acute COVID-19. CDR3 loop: CASSLLQNTEAFF. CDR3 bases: TGTGCCAGCAGCTTGTTACAGAACACTGAAGCTTTCTTT.